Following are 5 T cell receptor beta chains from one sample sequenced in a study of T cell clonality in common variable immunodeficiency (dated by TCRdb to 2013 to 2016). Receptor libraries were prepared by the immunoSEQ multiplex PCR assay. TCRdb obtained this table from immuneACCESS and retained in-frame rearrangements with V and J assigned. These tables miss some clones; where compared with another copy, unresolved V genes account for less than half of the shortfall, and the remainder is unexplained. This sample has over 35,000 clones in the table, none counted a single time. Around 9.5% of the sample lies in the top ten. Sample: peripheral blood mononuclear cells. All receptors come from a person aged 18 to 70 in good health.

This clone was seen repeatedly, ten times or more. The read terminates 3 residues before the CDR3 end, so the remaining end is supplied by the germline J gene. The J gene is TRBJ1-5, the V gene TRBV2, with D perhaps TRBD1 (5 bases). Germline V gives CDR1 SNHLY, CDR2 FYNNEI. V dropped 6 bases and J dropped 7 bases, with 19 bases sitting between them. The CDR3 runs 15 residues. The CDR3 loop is CASRAGEQAGQPQHF. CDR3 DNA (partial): TGTGCCAGCAGAGCGGGGGAGCAGGCCGGCCAGCCC.

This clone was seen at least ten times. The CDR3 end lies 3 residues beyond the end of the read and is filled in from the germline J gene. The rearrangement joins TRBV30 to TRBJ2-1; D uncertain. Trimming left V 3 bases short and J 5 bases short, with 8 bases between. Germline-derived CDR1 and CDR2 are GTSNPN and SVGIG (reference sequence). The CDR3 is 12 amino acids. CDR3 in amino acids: CAWRGLNNEQFF. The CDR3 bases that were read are TGTGCCTGGAGAGGCCTCAACAATGAG. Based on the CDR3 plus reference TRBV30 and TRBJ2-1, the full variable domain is SQTIHQWPATLVQPVGSPLSLECTVEGTSNPNLYWYRQAAGRGLQLLFYSVGIGQISSEVPQNLSASRPQDRQFILSSKKLLLSDSGFYLCAWRGLNNEQFFGPGTRLTVL.

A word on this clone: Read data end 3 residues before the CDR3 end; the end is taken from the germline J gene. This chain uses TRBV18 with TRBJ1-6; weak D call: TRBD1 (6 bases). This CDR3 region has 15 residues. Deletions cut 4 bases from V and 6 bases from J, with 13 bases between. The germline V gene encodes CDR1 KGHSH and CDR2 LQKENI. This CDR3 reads CASSRGSDSNSPLHF. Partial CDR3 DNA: TGTGCCAGCTCACGGGGTTCGGACAGTAATTCACCC.

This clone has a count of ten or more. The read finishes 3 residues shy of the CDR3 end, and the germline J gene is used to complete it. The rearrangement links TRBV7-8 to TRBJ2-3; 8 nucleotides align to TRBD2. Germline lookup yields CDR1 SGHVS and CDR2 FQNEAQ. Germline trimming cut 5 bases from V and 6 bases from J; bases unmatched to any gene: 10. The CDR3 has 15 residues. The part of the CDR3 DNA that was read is TGTGCCAGCAGCAATCGGGAGGGGGTCGATGATACG. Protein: CASSNREGVDDT. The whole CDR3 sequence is CASSNREGVDDTQYF.

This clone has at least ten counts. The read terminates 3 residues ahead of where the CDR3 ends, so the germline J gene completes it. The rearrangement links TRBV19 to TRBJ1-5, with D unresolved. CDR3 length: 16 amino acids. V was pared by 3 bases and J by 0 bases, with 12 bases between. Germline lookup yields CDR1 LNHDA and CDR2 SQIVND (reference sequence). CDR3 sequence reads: CASSMGRPTSNQPQHF. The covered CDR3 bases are TGTGCCAGTAGTATGGGCAGGCCAACTAGCAATCAGCCC.